This T cell receptor beta chain was sequenced in a study of human T cells and chemical hapten exposure. Study-level background: Upper inner arm skin measuring around 2 cm by around 2 cm received 2% DPC for sensitization.

Whole-study results and caveats: TCRs above 1 in 1000 frequency stayed constant with DPC sensitization.

Time point indicated: pre-sensitization, week 0. Sample treatment: therapeutic diphenylcyclopropenone sensitization with weekly scalp DPC. Points on this clonotype: The target antigen is unknown.

The V and J ends lost 5 bases and 8 bases, in that order; junction bases with no gene match: 13. The CDR3 spans 17 residues. The germline V gene encodes CDR1 SEHNR and CDR2 FQNEAQ (reference sequence). One entry per CDR3 protein results from TCRdb running MiXCR on the RACE reads. The sample has about 270,000 distinct CDR3 sequences, around 7% seen once; the top ten hold more than 0.95%. This rearrangement joins TRBV7-9 to TRBJ2-1; 12 bases agree with TRBD1. The receptor comes from a man younger than 35 with alopecia areata. Some clones in this sample may be carry-over from other donors' samples. Sequenced here: whole blood, sampled in connection with sensitization to the hapten diphenylcyclopropenone (DPC). The chain's CDR3 is CASSPGTGGAQGHEQFF. The DNA of the CDR3 is TGTGCCAGCAGCCCCGGGACAGGGGGCGCGCAGGGCCATGAGCAGTTCTTC. The full variable domain, with the rest looked up from reference TRBV7-9 and TRBJ2-1, is DTGVSQNPRHKITKRGQNVTFRCDPISEHNRLYWYRQTLGQGPEFLTYFQNEAQLEKSRLLSDRFSAERPKGSFSTLEIQRTEQGDSAMYLCASSPGTGGAQGHEQFFGPGTRLTVL.